The 13 T cell receptor beta chains presented below share a single source sample, sequenced in a study of blood T cell repertoires in COVID-19. Using immunoSEQ multiplex PCR, the repertoire was profiled, and TCRdb retains in-frame clones only, with some absent. The sample shows around 300,000 clones, roughly 90% of them seen only once. The sample comprised PBMCs or T cells enriched from blood (not recorded which). The source is a woman in her twenties or thirties who had recovered from COVID-19.

The chain has TRBV4-3 and TRBJ1-2; D gene unclear. The CDR3 consists of 15 residues. Germline V gene lookup returns CDR1 LGHNA and CDR2 YSLEER. V was cut by 0 bases and J by 5 bases, with 13 bases left in between. The CDR3 sequence: CASSQDTREGYGYTF. CDR3 sequence (DNA): TGCGCCAGCAGCCAAGACACAAGGGAGGGATATGGCTACACCTTC.

The chain links TRBV10-2 to TRBJ1-2, with D possibly TRBD1 on 5 matching bases. Germline V gene sequence: CDR1 WSHSY, CDR2 SAAADI. The CDR3 has 12 residues. V lost 3 bases to trimming and J lost 3 bases, with 5 bases between them. For the CDR3, the DNA is TGCGCCAGCAGTGAACAGGACTATGGCTACACCTTC. Residues: CASSEQDYGYTF.

This clone appeared a single time. The gene calls are TRBV6-2 or TRBV6-3 and TRBJ2-1, with 11 bases fitting TRBD1. The germline V gene has CDR1 MNHEY and CDR2 SVGEGT. The ends lost 6 bases at V and 5 bases at J; junction bases unmatched: 6. The CDR3 is 15 amino acids. The CDR3 DNA sequence: TGTGCCAGCAGCTCACCGGGACAGGGGGACAATGAGCAGTTCTTC. This translates into CASSSPGQGDNEQFF.

The chain joins TRBV7-9 to TRBJ2-1, with 14 bases matching TRBD2. J was trimmed by 9 bases and V by 5 bases; bases with no gene match: 12. Germline-derived CDR1 and CDR2 are SEHNR and FQNEAQ (reference sequence). The CDR3 has 17 amino acids. The CDR3 sequence is CASSPQRGTSGSSEQFF. CDR3 sequence (DNA): TGTGCCAGCAGCCCCCAAAGGGGGACTAGCGGGAGTAGTGAGCAGTTCTTC. Variable domain in full (rest from reference TRBV7-9 and TRBJ2-1): DTGVSQNPRHKITKRGQNVTFRCDPISEHNRLYWYRQTLGQGPEFLTYFQNEAQLEKSRLLSDRFSAERPKGSFSTLEIQRTEQGDSAMYLCASSPQRGTSGSSEQFFGPGTRLTVL.

The count of this clone is one. The rearrangement uses TRBV27 and TRBJ2-7; TRBD2 is a possible D gene (6 bases). This CDR3 has 17 amino acids. Germline loops: CDR1 MNHEY, CDR2 SMNVEV (reference sequence). The germline V and J ends were trimmed by 5 bases and 0 bases, with 20 bases remaining between them. The chain's CDR3 is CASSLTRVGTFSYEQYF. The DNA of the CDR3 is TGTGCCAGCAGTCTCACCAGGGTAGGGACTTTCTCCTACGAGCAGTACTTC.

The V and J genes are TRBV10-2 and TRBJ2-7, with D perhaps TRBD2 (5 bases). The CDR3 spans 13 residues. Germline CDR1 WSHSY, CDR2 SAAADI. V lost 9 bases, J lost 0 bases, and 12 bases lay in between. As DNA, the CDR3 is TGCGCCAGTATGGGAGCCCTCTCCTACGAGCAGTACTTC. Translated, it gives CASMGALSYEQYF.

The chain recombines TRBV7-3 with TRBJ2-3; tentative D call: TRBD2 (5 bases). With 4 bases removed from V and 2 bases from J, the gap between germline ends came to 13 bases. CDR1 SGHTA and CDR2 FQGTGA come from the germline V gene. This CDR3 is built from 15 residues. As DNA, the CDR3 is TGTGCCAGCAGCTACTCGGGATCTAACACAGATACGCAGTATTTT. Amino acids: CASSYSGSNTDTQYF.

V usage is TRBV24-1 and J usage is TRBJ2-1, with D possibly being TRBD1 (6 bases). V shed 4 bases and J shed 3 bases, with 18 bases lying between them. The CDR3 contains 17 residues. Germline loops: CDR1 KGHDR, CDR2 SFDVKD. The chain's CDR3 is CATSEPTGNPLYNEQFF. The CDR3 nucleotides are TGTGCCACCAGTGAACCAACAGGGAATCCCCTCTACAATGAGCAGTTCTTC.

This chain links TRBV5-1 with TRBJ2-1; D is perhaps TRBD1 (5 bases). Trimming left V 5 bases short and J 6 bases short, with 9 bases between. CDR1 and CDR2 (germline): SGHRS, YFSETQ. The CDR3 contains 12 residues. This CDR3 is CASSQGANEQFF. The CDR3 DNA reads as TGCGCCAGCAGTCAAGGGGCCAATGAGCAGTTCTTC.

In nucleotides, the CDR3 is TGTGCCAGCAGACCCAGTTGGGGACAGGGGGACTATGGCTACACCTTC. It yields the protein CASRPSWGQGDYGYTF. The V and J genes are TRBV5-6 and TRBJ1-2; 11 nucleotides line up with TRBD1. Germline assignment: CDR1 SGHDT and CDR2 YYEEEE. This CDR3 has 16 residues. Losses at the gene ends were 5 bases for V and 3 bases for J; bases not matched to a gene: 9.

The sample holds a few counts of this clone. The V gene is TRBV7-2, the J gene TRBJ2-5; D remains unclear. CDR1 is SGHTA, CDR2 FQGNSA, per germline. This CDR3 comprises 15 residues. The V end lost 5 bases, the J end lost 4 bases, and 17 bases lay between the germline ends. The CDR3 coding sequence is TGTGCCAGCAGCCTAAACTACCCGAAGGCAGAGACCCAGTACTTC. Its translation: CASSLNYPKAETQYF.

The CDR3 protein is CAISEAIVSIQYF. The CDR3 DNA reads as TGTGCCATCAGTGAGGCCATTGTGAGCATTCAGTACTTC. V is TRBV10-3 and J is TRBJ2-4; D uncertain. Trimming cost V 2 bases and J 9 bases, with 11 bases left between them. Germline CDR1 and CDR2: ENHRY and SYGVKD. CDR3 length: 13 amino acids.

The chain employs TRBV7-9 and TRBJ2-6, with 7 bases that match TRBD1. Germline V gives CDR1 SEHNR, CDR2 FQNEAQ (reference sequence). V lost 4 bases to trimming and J lost 4 bases; unmatched junction nucleotides: 7. CDR3 size: 16 residues. This CDR3 reads CASSSRQGEGANVLTF. Here the CDR3 DNA reads TGTGCCAGCAGCTCCCGACAGGGAGAAGGGGCCAACGTCCTGACTTTC.